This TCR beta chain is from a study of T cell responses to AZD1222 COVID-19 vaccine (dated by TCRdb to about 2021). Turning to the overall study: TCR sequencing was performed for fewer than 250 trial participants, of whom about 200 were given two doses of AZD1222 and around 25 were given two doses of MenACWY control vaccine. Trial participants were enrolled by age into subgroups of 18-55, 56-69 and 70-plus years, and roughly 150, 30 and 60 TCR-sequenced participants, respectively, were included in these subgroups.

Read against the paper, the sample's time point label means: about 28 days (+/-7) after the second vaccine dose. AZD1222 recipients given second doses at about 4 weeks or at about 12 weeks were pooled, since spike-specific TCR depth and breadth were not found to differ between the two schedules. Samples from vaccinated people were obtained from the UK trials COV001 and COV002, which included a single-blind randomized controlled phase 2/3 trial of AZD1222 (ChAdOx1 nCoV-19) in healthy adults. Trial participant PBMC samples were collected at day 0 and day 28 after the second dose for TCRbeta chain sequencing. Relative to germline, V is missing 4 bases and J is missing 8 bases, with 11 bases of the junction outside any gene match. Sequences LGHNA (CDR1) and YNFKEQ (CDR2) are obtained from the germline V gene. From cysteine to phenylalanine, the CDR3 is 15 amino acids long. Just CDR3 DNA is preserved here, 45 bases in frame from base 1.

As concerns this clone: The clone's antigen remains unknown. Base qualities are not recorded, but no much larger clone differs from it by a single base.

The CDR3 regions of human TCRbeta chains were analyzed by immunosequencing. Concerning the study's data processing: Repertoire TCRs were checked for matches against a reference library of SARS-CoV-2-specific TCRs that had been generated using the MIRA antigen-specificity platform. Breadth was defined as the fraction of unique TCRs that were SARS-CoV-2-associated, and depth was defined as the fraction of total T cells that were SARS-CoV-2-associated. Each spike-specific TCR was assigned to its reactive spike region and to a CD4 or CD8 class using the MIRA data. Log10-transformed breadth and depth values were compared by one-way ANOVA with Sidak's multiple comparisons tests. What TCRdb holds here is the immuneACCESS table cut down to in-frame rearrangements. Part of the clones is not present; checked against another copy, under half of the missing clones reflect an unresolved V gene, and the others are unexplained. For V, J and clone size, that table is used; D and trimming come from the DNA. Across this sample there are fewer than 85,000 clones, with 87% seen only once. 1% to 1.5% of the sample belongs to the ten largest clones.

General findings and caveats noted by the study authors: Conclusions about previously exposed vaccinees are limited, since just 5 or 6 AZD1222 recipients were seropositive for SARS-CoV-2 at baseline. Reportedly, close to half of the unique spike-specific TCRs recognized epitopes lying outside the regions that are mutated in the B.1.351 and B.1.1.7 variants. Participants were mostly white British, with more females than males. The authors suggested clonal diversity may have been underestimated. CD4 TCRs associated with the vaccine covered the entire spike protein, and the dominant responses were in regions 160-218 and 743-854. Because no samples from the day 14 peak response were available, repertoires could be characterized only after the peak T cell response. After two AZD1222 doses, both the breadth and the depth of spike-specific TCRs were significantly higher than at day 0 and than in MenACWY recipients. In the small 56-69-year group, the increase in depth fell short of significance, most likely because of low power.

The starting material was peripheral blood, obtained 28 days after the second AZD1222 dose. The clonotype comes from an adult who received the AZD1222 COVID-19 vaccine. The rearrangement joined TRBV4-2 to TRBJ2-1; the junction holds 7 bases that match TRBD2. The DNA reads TGTGCCAGCAGCCGCGCGTGGCGGGAGCAGGATGAGCAGTTCTTC. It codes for CASSRAWREQDEQFF.